The clone carrying this T cell receptor (beta chain) was observed many times. Ophthalmopathic donors had moderate-to-severe activity, CAS ≥3 and NOSPECS ≥4, with disease that had lasted under 3 months. Orbital computed tomography, thyroid ultrasound, TRAb, serum thyroxine and clinical symptoms formed the basis of diagnosis. The data are from a study of Graves' ophthalmopathy and Graves' hyperthyroidism. Whole-study context: Before any treatment, peripheral blood was taken at the initial diagnosis.

V shed 7 bases and J shed 5 bases, with 17 bases lying between them. The CDR3 runs 14 residues. RNA transcripts served as template for amplifying TCR beta CDR3 sequences. HTBI primers were used in a first-round RT-PCR, which preceded a second-round multiplex PCR. Each CDR3 protein gets one entry after TCRdb re-called the multiplex PCR reads with MiXCR. This table holds around 660,000 distinct CDR3 sequences, 35% to 50% found once. The rearrangement uses TRBV12-3 or TRBV12-4 and TRBJ1-2; D gene unclear. This clonotype was obtained from an adult man with Graves' ophthalmopathy. The specimen sequenced was peripheral blood. The CDR3 bases are TGTGCCAGCACGGCAGTCGCGCGATGGTATGGCTACACCTTC. It encodes CASTAVARWYGYTF.